Detailed here is one T cell receptor beta chain. What it binds is unknown. The record originates from a study of fetal regulatory T cell absence and autoimmunity. The CDR3 spans 16 residues. Per the germline V gene, CDR1 is LGHNA and CDR2 is YSLEER. V lost 0 bases and J lost 1, with 13 bases in between. Study-wide findings and caveats: Oligoclonal TCR enrichment in pancreas over cord blood reached over 100-fold for some clones.

Profiling relied on immunoSEQ multiplex PCR, and the TCRdb table lists in-frame clones only, not all of them. The table includes 46,000 or so clones, around 85% detected once. The sample comprised cord blood. The chain couples TRBV4-3 to TRBJ2-7, with D perhaps being TRBD1 or TRBD2 (6 bases each). This TCR derives from a newborn boy with IPEX syndrome. The CDR3 here is CASSQDLGGQSYEQYF. CDR3 nucleotide sequence: TGCGCCAGCAGCCAAGATTTAGGGGGGCAGTCCTACGAGCAGTACTTC.